This TCR beta chain was obtained from a study of cytomegalovirus exposure and HLA in healthy donors. Study-wide results and caveats: Per published accounts, TCR beta sequences correctly predicted the HLA-A and HLA-B alleles of most subjects. In a later analysis, DRB1 alleles had the most associated TCRs; HLA-C alleles the fewest. The productive fraction for most TCR beta V segments was about 87% or about 30% in an earlier analysis.

From germline, CDR1 is MGHRA and CDR2 YSYEKL. V shed 0 bases and J shed 5 bases, with 22 bases lying between them. This CDR3 contains 18 residues. Details on this clone: The antigen remains unidentified.

Though nominally healthy at sampling, donors likely had unrecorded immune exposures. PCR amplification relied on 60 Vbeta primers (plus 13 Jbeta primers). Some clones are missing from TCRdb's copy, which holds only in-frame ones; the method was immunoSEQ multiplex PCR. The sample has roughly 180,000 clones, just over 75% seen once. The sequenced sample was PBMCs. The V call is TRBV4-1, the J call TRBJ2-5; weak D call: TRBD1 (7 bases). The source of this sequence is a woman aged 25 to 45 in good health and CMV-seropositive. In DNA form, the CDR3 reads TGCGCCAGCAGCCAAGATGGGGTCCTGGAGGGGGCGTTCGAGACCCAGTACTTC. Translating it yields CASSQDGVLEGAFETQYF.